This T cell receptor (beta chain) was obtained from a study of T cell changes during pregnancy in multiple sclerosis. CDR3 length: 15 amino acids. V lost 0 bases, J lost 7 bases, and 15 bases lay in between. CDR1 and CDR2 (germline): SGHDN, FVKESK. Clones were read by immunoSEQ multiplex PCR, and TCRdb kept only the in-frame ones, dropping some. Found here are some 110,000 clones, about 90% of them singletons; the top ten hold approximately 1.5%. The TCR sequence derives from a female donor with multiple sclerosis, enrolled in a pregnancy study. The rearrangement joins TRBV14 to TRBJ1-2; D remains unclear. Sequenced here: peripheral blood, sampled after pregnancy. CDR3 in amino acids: CASSQDKGRAAGYTF. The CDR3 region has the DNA TGTGCCAGCAGCCAAGATAAGGGAAGAGCGGCTGGCTACACCTTC.